This T cell receptor beta chain was captured by sequencing in a study of technical replicates of blood from a handful of donors. The V and J ends lost 6 bases and 6 bases respectively, with 11 bases between them. The CDR3 is 11 residues long. CDR1 and CDR2 (germline): SQVTM, ANQGSEA. Clones were sequenced by immunoSEQ multiplex PCR, and TCRdb holds only the in-frame ones, with some missing. In the table there are some 80,000 clones, about 91% of which are singletons. The TCR was taken from a human donor in good health. The chain uses TRBV29-1 and TRBJ2-5; no definite D call. The specimen was T cells isolated from PBMCs. The CDR3 spells CSVRGSKTQYF. The CDR3 region has the DNA TGCAGCGTGAGAGGATCGAAGACCCAGTACTTC. Full variable domain (missing parts from reference TRBV29-1 and TRBJ2-5): SAVISQKPSRDICQRGTSLTIQCQVDSQVTMMFWYRQQPGQSLTLIATANQGSEATYESGFVIDKFPISRPNLTFSTLTVSNMSPEDSSIYLCSVRGSKTQYFGPGTRLLVL.